This T cell receptor beta chain was sequenced for a study of T cell responses to AZD1222 COVID-19 vaccine. This CDR3 has 15 amino acids. Trimming pared 6 bases from V and 6 bases from J, leaving 21 bases between. CDR1 MNHEY and CDR2 SVGEGT come from the germline V gene. General study points: Unmutated regions of variants are reportedly targeted by nearly half of spike-specific TCRs. Breadth and depth of Spike-specific TCRs rose after two AZD1222 doses. The donors showed a predominance of white British ancestry and of females, with possible underestimation of clonal diversity.

Data came from immunoSEQ multiplex PCR; TCRdb stores just in-frame clones and leaves some out. The table includes under 200,000 clones, 85% to 90% detected once. To note about this clone: The antigen is unknown.

The sequencing here drew on peripheral blood, taken 28 days after the second AZD1222 dose. This TCR was recovered from an adult who received the AZD1222 COVID-19 vaccine. This chain connects TRBV6-2 or TRBV6-3 to TRBJ2-7, with unresolved D. CDR3 coding DNA: TGTGCCAGCAGCTTCGACTTCACTACCCCCCGCGAGCAGTACTTC. Translating gives CASSFDFTTPREQYF.